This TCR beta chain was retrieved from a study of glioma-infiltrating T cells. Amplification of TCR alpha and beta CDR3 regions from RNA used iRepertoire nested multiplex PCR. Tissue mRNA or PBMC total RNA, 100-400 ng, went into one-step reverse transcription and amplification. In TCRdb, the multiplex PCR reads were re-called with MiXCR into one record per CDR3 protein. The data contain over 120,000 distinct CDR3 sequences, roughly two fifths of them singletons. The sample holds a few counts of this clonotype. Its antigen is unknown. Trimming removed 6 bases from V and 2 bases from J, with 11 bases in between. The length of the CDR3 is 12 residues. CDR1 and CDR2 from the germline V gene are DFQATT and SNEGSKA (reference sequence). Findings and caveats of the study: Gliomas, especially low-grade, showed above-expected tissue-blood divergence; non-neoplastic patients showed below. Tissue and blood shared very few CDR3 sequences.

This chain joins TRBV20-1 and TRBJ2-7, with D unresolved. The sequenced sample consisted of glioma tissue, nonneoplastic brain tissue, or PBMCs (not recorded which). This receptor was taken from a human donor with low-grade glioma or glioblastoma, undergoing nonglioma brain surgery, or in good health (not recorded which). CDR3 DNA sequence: TGCAGTGCCAGTCACGTGGCCTACGAGCAGTACTTC. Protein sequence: CSASHVAYEQYF.